The 15 T cell receptor beta chains below come from one sample, sequenced in a study of T cell responses to AZD1222 COVID-19 vaccine. TCRdb's copy holds only in-frame clones and misses some; the assay was immunoSEQ multiplex PCR. Of 150,000 to 200,000 clones in the sample, almost 95% were seen once. Here the sequenced sample was peripheral blood, taken on day 0 of AZD1222 vaccination. All receptors come from an adult in good health.

The chain joins TRBV4-3 to TRBJ1-6; 7 nucleotides match TRBD1. V was clipped by 0 bases and J by 5 bases; unmatched bases: 4. The CDR3 length is 16 residues. Looked up from germline, CDR1 is LGHNA and CDR2 is YSLEER. CDR3: CASSQEYRGHNSPLHF. The DNA for the CDR3 is TGCGCCAGCAGCCAAGAATACAGGGGACATAATTCACCCCTCCACTTT.

The V and J genes are TRBV2 and TRBJ1-5; 7 bases map to TRBD1. Germline lookup yields CDR1 SNHLY and CDR2 FYNNEI. Trimming took 5 bases from V and 3 from J; bases not matched to a gene: 4. This CDR3 comprises 14 residues. The CDR3 region has the DNA TGTGCCAGCAGTCGGACAGGCCACAATCAGCCCCAGCATTTT. It specifies CASSRTGHNQPQHF. The whole variable domain, filled in from reference TRBV2 and TRBJ1-5, reads EPEVTQTPSHQVTQMGQEVILRCVPISNHLYFYWYRQILGQKVEFLVSFYNNEISEKSEIFDDQFSVERPDGSNFTLKIRSTKLEDSAMYFCASSRTGHNQPQHFGDGTRLSIL.

This clone was observed once. This chain joins TRBV28 and TRBJ1-1, with D possibly matching TRBD1 (6 bases). Trimming took 5 bases from V and 0 from J, leaving 13 bases between them. This CDR3 spans 15 amino acids. Germline V gene data show CDR1 as MDHEN and CDR2 as SYDVKM. CDR3 sequence: CASSPLDRLNTEAFF. CDR3 sequence (DNA): TGTGCCAGCAGTCCGCTCGACAGGTTGAACACTGAAGCTTTCTTT.

This chain links TRBV9 with TRBJ2-1; TRBD2 matches at 12 bases. From germline, CDR1 is SGDLS and CDR2 YYNGEE. The CDR3 length is 17 residues. V lost 2 bases, J lost 8 bases, and 11 bases stayed unmatched. Here the CDR3 reads CASSVTSGGNFGDEQFF. The CDR3 DNA follows: TGTGCCAGCAGCGTTACTAGCGGGGGGAATTTTGGCGATGAGCAGTTCTTC.

This clone showed up just once. Other DNA sequences in the sample encode the same CDR3. The chain is built from TRBV19 and TRBJ1-2; D perhaps matches TRBD1 (5 bases). The CDR3 covers 14 residues. Trimming pared 1 base from V and 0 bases from J, leaving 6 bases between. Germline CDR1 and CDR2: LNHDA and SQIVND (reference sequence). The CDR3 DNA reads as TGTGCCAGTAGTATAGGGGGCGCTAACTATGGCTACACCTTC. Translated: CASSIGGANYGYTF.

The chain couples TRBV6-6 to TRBJ2-3, with TRBD2 identical over 9 bases. J was trimmed by 4 bases and V by 6 bases; bases with no gene match: 5. Germline CDR1 and CDR2: MNHNY and SVGAGI (reference sequence). The CDR3 spans 14 residues. DNA of the CDR3: TGTGCCAGCAGCTTAGCGGGGGTTGCAGATACGCAGTATTTT. It specifies CASSLAGVADTQYF.

The V and J genes are TRBV19 and TRBJ1-1, with 7 nucleotides matching TRBD1. Germline V gene lookup returns CDR1 LNHDA and CDR2 SQIVND (reference sequence). Trimming at V came to 0 bases and at J to 0 bases, leaving 10 bases not matched to a gene. The CDR3 runs to 18 residues. CDR3 sequence: CASSIEVGQSYLNTEAFF. The CDR3, as DNA: TGTGCCAGTAGTATAGAGGTGGGACAGAGCTATTTGAACACTGAAGCTTTCTTT. The variable domain in full, with the rest retrieved from reference TRBV19 and TRBJ1-1, is DGGITQSPKYLFRKEGQNVTLSCEQNLNHDAMYWYRQDPGQGLRLIYYSQIVNDFQKGDIAEGYSVSREKKESFPLTVTSAQKNPTAFYLCASSIEVGQSYLNTEAFFGQGTRLTVV.

The chain links TRBV4-3 to TRBJ1-5, with D uncertain. Trimming stripped 4 bases from V and 7 bases from J, with 11 bases between. This CDR3 is 13 amino acids long. In germline, CDR1 is LGHNA, CDR2 YSLEER. CDR3 sequence: CASSPQEGQPQHF. The DNA of the CDR3 is TGCGCCAGCAGCCCCCAGGAAGGGCAGCCCCAGCATTTT.

The V gene is TRBV9, the J gene TRBJ1-1; a weak D match, TRBD1 (5 bases). V was trimmed by 4 bases and J by 3 bases, leaving 10 bases between them. This CDR3 has 13 residues. CDR1 is SGDLS, CDR2 YYNGEE, per germline. CDR3 coding DNA: TGTGCCAGCAGCCTGCAGGGTGACACTGAAGCTTTCTTT. It is translated as CASSLQGDTEAFF.

In nucleotides, the CDR3 is TGTGCCAGCACCGTGGGACAGCCGGGAGAAAAACTGTTTTTT. This sequence encodes CASTVGQPGEKLFF. The V gene is TRBV28, the J gene TRBJ1-4; 7 nucleotides match TRBD1. The CDR3 loop spans 14 amino acids. Unmatched junction bases numbered 10, after V lost 7 bases and J lost 8 bases. Germline lookup yields CDR1 MDHEN and CDR2 SYDVKM.

The chain has TRBV4-3 and TRBJ1-2; D is ambiguous. The V and J ends lost 0 bases and 4 bases respectively, with 18 bases between them. The length of the CDR3 is 17 residues. Germline V lookup: CDR1 LGHNA, CDR2 YSLEER. CDR3 loop: CASSQDDAGSSLYGYTF. CDR3 bases: TGCGCCAGCAGCCAAGATGACGCGGGAAGCTCCCTCTATGGCTACACCTTC.

The chain recombines TRBV27 with TRBJ1-1, with D hard to call. The CDR3 totals 15 residues. The germline V and J ends were trimmed by 5 bases and 2 bases, with 15 bases remaining between them. Germline lookup yields CDR1 MNHEY and CDR2 SMNVEV (reference sequence). The CDR3 region is CASSPVLGLNTEAFF. The CDR3 DNA follows: TGTGCCAGCAGTCCGGTCCTGGGCCTCAACACTGAAGCTTTCTTT.

This chain connects TRBV4-2 to TRBJ2-1, with 12 nucleotides matching TRBD2. The CDR3 is 16 amino acids. The trim removed 0 bases at V and 6 bases at J, leaving 3 bases unmatched. The V gene's germline CDR1 is LGHNA and CDR2 YNFKEQ. CDR3 bases: TGTGCCAGCAGCCAAGACGGGACTAGCGGGTTCAATGAGCAGTTCTTC. Protein product: CASSQDGTSGFNEQFF.

V is TRBV28 and J is TRBJ1-1; D possibly corresponds to TRBD1 (5 bases). The CDR3 spans 14 residues. Germline V gene data show CDR1 as MDHEN and CDR2 as SYDVKM. Trimming removed 6 bases at V and 5 bases at J, with 16 bases between. CDR3 protein: CASSLDSEWTEAFF. CDR3 nucleotides: TGTGCCAGCAGCCTTGACAGTGAATGGACTGAAGCTTTCTTT.

The chain recombines TRBV3-1 (or the pseudogene TRBV3-2) with TRBJ1-4; perhaps TRBD1 as D (6 bases). Germline values: CDR1 LGHDT, CDR2 YNNKEL (reference sequence). This CDR3 has 13 residues. Between the trimmed V and J ends, which lost 1 base and 10 bases, there was a span of 10 bases. The CDR3 sequence is CASSQGTVGKLFF. CDR3 DNA: TGTGCCAGCAGCCAAGGGACAGTCGGAAAACTGTTTTTT.